A single sample gave rise to the 22 T cell receptor beta chains below, sequenced in a study of T-cell reconstitution after alpha-beta-depleted transplantation in children. Unique molecular identifiers were incorporated when the TCRbeta library was constructed. In TCRdb, the PCR reads were re-called with MiXCR into one record per CDR3 protein. Counted here are 450,000 to 600,000 distinct CDR3 sequences, approximately 12% occurring once; the ten biggest clones make up over 2%. The sequencing used PBMCs, mostly from graft donor cells, collected 360 days after TCRalphabeta/CD19-depleted stem cell transplant. The receptors stem from a male patient under 18 who had a stem cell transplant for acute myeloid leukemia, so the T cells may come from the graft donor.

This clonotype showed up many times. The chain combines TRBV29-1 with TRBJ2-2; the D call may be TRBD1 or TRBD2 (5 bases each). The germline V and J ends were trimmed by 0 bases and 2 bases, with 7 bases remaining between them. The germline V gene has CDR1 SQVTM and CDR2 ANQGSEA. The CDR3 runs 14 residues. CDR3 in DNA: TGCAGCGTTGAAGAGGGACCTAACACCGGGGAGCTGTTTTTT. Its translation: CSVEEGPNTGELFF.

The chain joins TRBV27 to TRBJ2-1; the match to TRBD2 covers 11 bases. CDR3 length equals 19 residues. J lost 5 bases, V lost 4 bases, and 16 bases had no gene match. CDR1 is MNHEY, CDR2 SMNVEV, per germline (reference sequence). The CDR3 protein is CASSSGLAGGNWFHNEQFF. The CDR3 DNA reads TGTGCCAGCAGTTCCGGACTAGCGGGTGGTAATTGGTTCCACAATGAGCAGTTCTTC.

The table lists this clonotype with many counts. This chain connects TRBV6-2 or TRBV6-3 to TRBJ2-1, with 7 bases lining up with TRBD1. The CDR3 runs 14 residues. Trimming removed 7 bases from V and 10 bases from J; junction bases left unmatched: 13. The V gene's germline CDR1 is MNHEY and CDR2 SVGEGT. The CDR3 protein is CASTPGTAPREQFF. The CDR3 DNA reads as TGTGCCAGCACCCCAGGGACAGCGCCGAGGGAGCAGTTCTTC.

This clonotype was found once. This sequence joins TRBV20-1 and TRBJ2-7; 7 bases map to TRBD2. CDR1 and CDR2 (germline): DFQATT, SNEGSKA (reference sequence). The V gene end was trimmed by 1 base and the J gene end by 5 bases; junction bases not matched to a gene: 8. This CDR3 is built from 14 residues. The chain's CDR3 is CSARAGGSGDEQYF. The CDR3 DNA sequence: TGCAGTGCTAGAGCGGGCGGGAGTGGAGACGAGCAGTACTTC.

J is TRBJ2-1 and V is TRBV11-1, with TRBD2 matching 14 bases. Germline V lookup: CDR1 SGHAT, CDR2 FQDESV (reference sequence). The CDR3 consists of 15 residues. The V gene end was trimmed by 6 bases and the J gene end by 9 bases; junction bases not matched to a gene: 7. The CDR3 DNA follows: TGTGCCAGCAGATCCGGGACTAGCGGGAGTCGTGAGCAGTTCTTC. Amino acid sequence: CASRSGTSGSREQFF. The full variable domain, in which reference TRBV11-1 and TRBJ2-1 provide the parts outside the CDR3, is EAEVAQSPRYKITEKSQAVAFWCDPISGHATLYWYRQILGQGPELLVQFQDESVVDDSQLPKDRFSAERLKGVDSTLKIQPAELGDSAMYLCASRSGTSGSREQFFGPGTRLTVL.

This rearrangement joins TRBV7-2 to TRBJ2-7, with 11 bases that match TRBD2. The CDR3 extends over 14 amino acids. Germline CDR1 and CDR2: SGHTA and FQGNSA. The trim removed 4 bases at V and 6 bases at J, leaving 5 bases unmatched. The CDR3 DNA reads TGTGCCAGCAGCTCCGCCGGGACTAGCGGCGAGCAGTACTTC. Translation: CASSSAGTSGEQYF.

V gene TRBV3-1 combines with J gene TRBJ2-2; TRBD2 agrees at 10 bases. The CDR3 runs 16 residues. Unmatched junction bases numbered 10, after V lost 8 bases and J lost 4 bases. CDR1 LGHDT and CDR2 YNNKEL come from the germline V gene (reference sequence). The CDR3, as DNA: TGTGCCAGCTCTGAACTAGCGGGGAGGGGCACCGGGGAGCTGTTTTTT. Amino acid sequence: CASSELAGRGTGELFF.

This clonotype was seen at least ten times. The chain combines TRBV28 with TRBJ2-7; no definite D call. Between the trimmed V and J ends, which lost 6 bases and 3 bases, there was a span of 12 bases. CDR3 length: 13 amino acids. The germline gives CDR1 MDHEN, CDR2 SYDVKM. The CDR3 DNA is TGTGCCAGCAGCCAACTACCCCACTACGAGCAGTACTTC. Amino acids: CASSQLPHYEQYF. Drawing the rest from reference TRBV28 and TRBJ2-7, the complete variable domain is DVKVTQSSRYLVKRTGEKVFLECVQDMDHENMFWYRQDPGLGLRLIYFSYDVKMKEKGDIPEGYSVSREKKERFSLILESASTNQTSMYLCASSQLPHYEQYFGPGTRLTVT.

V gene TRBV23-1 combines with J gene TRBJ2-7; no reliable D call. TRBV23-1 is placed among ORFs of uncertain function. V lost 4 bases, J lost 0 bases, and 16 bases lay in between. This CDR3 is 16 amino acids long. The CDR3 is CASSLTLPGYSYEQYF. CDR3 bases: TGCGCCAGCAGTCTCACCTTGCCCGGGTACTCCTACGAGCAGTACTTC.

The chain is built from TRBV18 and TRBJ1-3; D gene unclear. Germline lookup yields CDR1 KGHSH and CDR2 LQKENI. Trimming took off 2 bases at V and 0 bases at J, with 14 bases between the two ends. The CDR3 spans 17 residues. CDR3 loop: CASSPIVLKSSGNTIYF. In DNA form, the CDR3 reads TGTGCCAGCTCACCAATCGTACTAAAGAGCTCTGGAAACACCATATATTTT.

In its sample, this clonotype was seen a few times. The chain combines TRBV6-2 or TRBV6-3 with TRBJ1-4; the match to TRBD1 covers 10 bases. The CDR3 contains 16 residues. In germline, CDR1 is MNHEY, CDR2 SVGEGT. J lost 3 bases, V lost 8 bases, and 9 bases had no gene match. CDR3 nucleotides: TGTGCCAGCGGTGCGACAGGGGGCTCTGCTAATGAAAAACTGTTTTTT. The encoded protein is CASGATGGSANEKLFF.

The chain recombines TRBV27 with TRBJ2-3; 8 nucleotides agree with TRBD2. The CDR3 runs to 18 residues. V trimming: 3 bases; J trimming: 0 bases; junction bases outside the gene matches: 11. The V gene's germline CDR1 is MNHEY and CDR2 SMNVEV (reference sequence). Here the CDR3 DNA reads TGTGCCAGCAGTTTTTTCGGGGGGGGCGTATCTAGCACAGATACGCAGTATTTT. This translates into CASSFFGGGVSSTDTQYF.

The chain recombines TRBV28 with TRBJ1-2; D unresolved. The CDR3 has 15 amino acids. Germline V gene sequence: CDR1 MDHEN, CDR2 SYDVKM. Trimming stripped 4 bases from V and 6 bases from J, with 18 bases between. CDR3 sequence reads: CASSYYTLGPDGYTF. CDR3 sequence (DNA): TGTGCCAGCAGTTACTACACCCTCGGGCCCGATGGCTACACCTTC.

This clonotype was seen a few times. The rearrangement joins TRBV4-3 to TRBJ2-7; the match to TRBD1 covers 9 bases. Looked up from germline, CDR1 is LGHNA and CDR2 is YSLEER. The CDR3 consists of 15 residues. Trimming cost V 3 bases and J 6 bases; bases outside gene matches: 9. The CDR3 sequence: CASSHQQGAAGEQYF. The CDR3, as DNA: TGCGCCAGCAGCCATCAACAGGGGGCCGCGGGCGAGCAGTACTTC.

The chain carries TRBV20-1 and TRBJ2-1; 7 bases are a match to TRBD2. The germline gives CDR1 DFQATT, CDR2 SNEGSKA (reference sequence). The CDR3 covers 16 residues. Losses at the gene ends were 5 bases for V and 4 bases for J; bases not matched to a gene: 14. The CDR3 region has the DNA TGCAGTGCTCAAAAATTTCGGACTAGTCGGTACAATGAGCAGTTCTTC. Its protein is CSAQKFRTSRYNEQFF.

In this sample, this clonotype turned up many times. The CDR3 loop is CASSLETTSYNEQFF. For the CDR3, the DNA is TGCGCCAGCAGCTTGGAAACCACGTCCTACAATGAGCAGTTCTTC. The chain combines TRBV5-1 with TRBJ2-1, with D unclear. The length of the CDR3 is 15 residues. Germline V lookup: CDR1 SGHRS, CDR2 YFSETQ. Trimming shortened V by 0 bases and J by 1 base, and 8 bases separated the two germline ends.

A few counts support this clonotype. The rearrangement links TRBV20-1 to TRBJ1-4, with D unresolved. The V end lost 6 bases, the J end lost 6 bases, and 17 bases lay between the germline ends. CDR1 and CDR2 from the germline V gene are DFQATT and SNEGSKA (reference sequence). The CDR3 runs 14 residues. CDR3 DNA: TGCAGTGCCTCACCGGACGCACTCGATGAAAAACTGTTTTTT. Its translation: CSASPDALDEKLFF.

The chain combines TRBV7-9 with TRBJ1-5; 7 bases agree with TRBD1. The germline V gene encodes CDR1 SEHNR and CDR2 FQNEAQ (reference sequence). The CDR3 has 14 residues. After removal of 3 bases from V and 6 bases from J, the junction contained 5 bases not matched to a gene. The CDR3 reads CASSLTTGIQPQHF. CDR3 DNA sequence: TGTGCCAGCAGCTTGACGACAGGGATTCAGCCCCAGCATTTT.

This clonotype turned up a few times. This chain joins TRBV7-2 and TRBJ2-7; D possibly matches TRBD1 or TRBD2 (7 bases each). Trimming shortened V by 5 bases and J by 0 bases, and 20 bases separated the two germline ends. CDR1 and CDR2 from the germline V gene are SGHTA and FQGNSA. This CDR3 region has 17 residues. The CDR3 sequence: CASSLVPTGRGSYEQYF. CDR3 bases: TGTGCCAGCAGCCTAGTACCGACAGGGAGGGGCTCCTACGAGCAGTACTTC.

This chain connects TRBV6-5 to TRBJ2-3, with 7 bases aligning to TRBD1. V lost 1 base and J lost 5; bases outside the gene matches: 6. Germline assignment: CDR1 MNHEY and CDR2 SVGAGI. CDR3 length: 15 amino acids. The CDR3 coding sequence is TGTGCCAGCAGTTACTTCGACAGGGTCAAAGATACGCAGTATTTT. Its protein is CASSYFDRVKDTQYF.

This clonotype was observed a few times. It may be a read error: a sequence one base away is much more abundant. This chain uses TRBV10-3 with TRBJ2-7; D perhaps matches TRBD1 (6 bases). This CDR3 region has 13 residues. Germline values: CDR1 ENHRY, CDR2 SYGVKD. DNA for the CDR3: TGTACCACCTCCAGGGGTCGGAACTACGAGCAGTACTTC. Amino acids: CTTSRGRNYEQYF.

This clonotype turned up a few times. V and J are TRBV5-1 and TRBJ2-7, with 9 bases aligning to TRBD1. CDR3 size: 14 residues. The germline gives CDR1 SGHRS, CDR2 YFSETQ. V dropped 4 bases and J dropped 1; count of bases not matched to a gene: 3. CDR3 bases: TGCGCCAGCAGCGGGGGGACAGGGTCCTACGAGCAGTACTTC. This sequence encodes CASSGGTGSYEQYF.